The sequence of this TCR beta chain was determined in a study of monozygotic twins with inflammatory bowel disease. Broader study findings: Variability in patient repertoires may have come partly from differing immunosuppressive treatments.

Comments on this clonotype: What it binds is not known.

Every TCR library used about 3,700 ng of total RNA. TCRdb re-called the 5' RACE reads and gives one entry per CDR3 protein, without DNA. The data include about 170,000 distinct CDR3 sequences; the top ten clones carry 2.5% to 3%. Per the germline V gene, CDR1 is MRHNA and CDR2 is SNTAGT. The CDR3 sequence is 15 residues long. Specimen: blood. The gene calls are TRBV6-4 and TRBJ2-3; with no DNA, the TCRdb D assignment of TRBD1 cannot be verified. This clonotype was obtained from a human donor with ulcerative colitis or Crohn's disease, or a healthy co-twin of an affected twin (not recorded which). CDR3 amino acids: CASSEQGAKSDTQYF.